These 32 T cell receptor beta chains share one sample of origin, sequenced in a study of blood T cells in healthy people across ages. Then a second PCR, running roughly 7 to 11 cycles, was carried out with a sample-barcoded 5' primer and a J-beta primer mix. TCRdb used MiXCR to reprocess the 5' RACE reads, holding one entry per CDR3 protein. The sample has under 1,000,000 distinct CDR3 sequences; roughly 40% are singletons. Material for sequencing was blood. The source is a man younger than 35 in good health.

This clonotype was counted many times. The chain has TRBV14 and TRBJ2-3, with 7 nucleotides matching TRBD2. The CDR3 consists of 13 residues. The germline V gene has CDR1 SGHDN and CDR2 FVKESK. V was pared by 1 base and J by 9 bases, with 4 bases of the junction left unmatched. The DNA of the CDR3 is TGTGCCAGCAGCCAAGGAGGAGCGGGGACGCAGTATTTT. This encodes CASSQGGAGTQYF.

V gene TRBV6-5 combines with J gene TRBJ1-1; D is possibly TRBD1 (5 bases). V dropped 6 bases and J dropped 0 bases, with 17 bases sitting between them. The germline gives CDR1 MNHEY, CDR2 SVGAGI. The CDR3 runs to 16 residues. The CDR3 region is CASSSPGKGMNTEAFF. CDR3 nucleotide sequence: TGTGCCAGCAGCTCCCCAGGGAAAGGCATGAACACTGAAGCTTTCTTT.

This clonotype has just a few counts. The chain has TRBV12-3 or TRBV12-4 and TRBJ1-5; D is uncertain. Trimming shortened V by 5 bases and J by 5 bases, and 10 bases separated the two germline ends. This CDR3 spans 13 amino acids. The CDR3 reads CASSGKRDQPQHF. Written as DNA, the CDR3 is TGTGCCAGCAGTGGAAAACGCGATCAGCCCCAGCATTTT.

This clonotype was seen more than once but under ten times. This chain links TRBV12-3 or TRBV12-4 with TRBJ1-2, with TRBD1 identical over 8 bases. This CDR3 is 14 amino acids long. V shed 5 bases and J 4 bases; nucleotides not matched to a gene: 6. The CDR3 sequence: CASSGQGFGYGYTF. As DNA, the CDR3 is TGTGCCAGCAGTGGACAGGGTTTTGGCTATGGCTACACCTTC.

Only a few counts were recorded for this clonotype. V gene TRBV19 combines with J gene TRBJ2-3; 8 positions agree with TRBD1. The V gene's germline CDR1 is LNHDA and CDR2 SQIVND (reference sequence). The CDR3 is made up of 15 amino acids. V dropped 5 bases and J dropped 6; count of bases not matched to a gene: 10. The CDR3 region has the DNA TGTGCCAGTAGTCAAACAGGGGGAGACGGTGATACGCAGTATTTT. This translates into CASSQTGGDGDTQYF.

The chain uses TRBV7-2 and TRBJ1-2; possible D gene TRBD1, 5 bases. Trimming removed 1 base from V and 2 bases from J, with 11 bases in between. There are 15 residues in the CDR3. Germline lookup yields CDR1 SGHTA and CDR2 FQGNSA. The CDR3 sequence: CASSLGDRPNYGYTF. CDR3 DNA sequence: TGTGCCAGCAGCTTAGGGGACCGACCAAACTATGGCTACACCTTC.

The CDR3 here is CSASGLVWGDTQYF. The DNA of the CDR3 is TGCAGTGCTAGTGGGCTGGTTTGGGGGGATACGCAGTATTTT. The rearrangement joins TRBV20-1 to TRBJ2-3; D is tentatively TRBD1 or TRBD2 (5 bases each). Between the trimmed V and J ends, which lost 3 bases and 6 bases, there was a span of 16 bases. Germline V lookup: CDR1 DFQATT, CDR2 SNEGSKA (reference sequence). The length of the CDR3 is 14 residues.

The V and J genes are TRBV5-5 and TRBJ1-4; D unresolved. The CDR3 loop spans 17 amino acids. Germline values: CDR1 SGHKS, CDR2 YYEKEE (reference sequence). Trimming took off 0 bases at V and 0 bases at J, with 12 bases between the two ends. CDR3 region: CASSLAEVRTTNEKLFF. The CDR3 DNA sequence: TGTGCCAGCAGCTTGGCCGAAGTACGGACAACTAATGAAAAACTGTTTTTT.

V is TRBV14 and J is TRBJ2-7; D is undetermined. Germline V gene lookup returns CDR1 SGHDN and CDR2 FVKESK. The CDR3 extends over 14 amino acids. The V and J ends lost 4 bases and 7 bases respectively, with 17 bases between them. CDR3 residues: CASSPMDGSNEQYF. In DNA, the CDR3 is TGTGCCAGCAGCCCTATGGACGGGTCCAATGAGCAGTACTTC.

This clonotype showed up many times. The chain carries TRBV6-6 and TRBJ2-5, with 11 bases identical to TRBD2. V was clipped by 6 bases and J by 0 bases; unmatched bases: 3. This CDR3 contains 15 residues. Germline V CDR1 and CDR2: MNHNY, SVGAGI (reference sequence). CDR3 nucleotides: TGTGCCAGCAGCCTGACTAGCGGGAACCAAGAGACCCAGTACTTC. Translation: CASSLTSGNQETQYF.

There are a few counts of this clonotype. The chain uses TRBV5-5 and TRBJ1-2; TRBD1 matches 9 bases. Trimming cost V 3 bases and J 5 bases; bases outside gene matches: 8. Germline CDR1 is SGHKS and CDR2 is YYEKEE (reference sequence). CDR3 length equals 15 residues. CDR3 residues: CASSSEQGALYGYTF. CDR3 in DNA: TGTGCCAGCAGCTCCGAACAGGGGGCCCTGTATGGCTACACCTTC.

This clonotype has a handful of counts. V gene TRBV12-5 combines with J gene TRBJ2-1, with D possibly TRBD1 on 6 matching bases. V gave up 0 bases and J gave up 7 bases, with 10 bases separating them. The V gene's germline CDR1 is LGHNT and CDR2 FRNRAP. This CDR3 spans 14 amino acids. The CDR3, as DNA: TGTGCTAGTGGTTTGGTAGGCAGGGGTAATGAGCAGTTCTTC. Translated, it gives CASGLVGRGNEQFF.

This clonotype was detected only a few times. V gene TRBV5-1 combines with J gene TRBJ1-5; D perhaps matches TRBD1 (5 bases). The CDR3 loop spans 15 amino acids. In germline, CDR1 is SGHRS, CDR2 YFSETQ. Trimming pared 4 bases from V and 5 bases from J, leaving 16 bases between. CDR3 in DNA: TGCGCCAGCAGCCCGATGGGGTCGGGGGATCAGCCCCAGCATTTT. The encoded protein is CASSPMGSGDQPQHF.

This clonotype was picked up a small number of times. V usage is TRBV10-3 and J usage is TRBJ2-1, with 7 bases that match TRBD2. CDR1 is ENHRY and CDR2 is SYGVKD in the germline V gene. The CDR3 has 15 residues. The V and J ends lost 8 bases and 3 bases, in that order; junction bases with no gene match: 10. CDR3 residues: CAIRPSGGDYNEQFF. CDR3 bases: TGTGCCATCCGTCCCTCTGGGGGGGACTACAATGAGCAGTTCTTC.

The J gene is TRBJ1-2, the V gene TRBV5-1, with D perhaps matching TRBD1 (5 bases). The CDR3 consists of 15 residues. V was clipped by 0 bases and J by 0 bases, with 9 bases between them. Germline loops: CDR1 SGHRS, CDR2 YFSETQ. The CDR3 bases are TGCGCCAGCAGCTTGGTCCAGGGTACTAACTATGGCTACACCTTC. This gives the protein CASSLVQGTNYGYTF.

This clonotype has a handful of counts. The chain combines TRBV7-2 with TRBJ2-1; D not resolved. This CDR3 is 13 amino acids long. From germline, CDR1 is SGHTA and CDR2 FQGNSA. V lost 9 bases, J lost 5 bases, and 14 bases lay in between. For the CDR3, the DNA is TGTGCCAGTCAGGTAGATCCCGACAATGAGCAGTTCTTC. Amino acid sequence: CASQVDPDNEQFF.

This clonotype was counted ten times or more. This sequence joins TRBV5-1 and TRBJ2-1; 10 bases agree with TRBD2. The CDR3 has 13 amino acids. The germline CDR1 and CDR2 sequences are SGHRS and YFSETQ. V shed 2 bases, J shed 9 bases, and the junction held 2 bases outside the gene matches. CDR3 protein: CASSLRLAGEQFF. CDR3 DNA: TGCGCCAGCAGCTTAAGACTAGCGGGTGAGCAGTTCTTC. Looking up the rest from reference TRBV5-1 and TRBJ2-1 gives the full variable domain: KAGVTQTPRYLIKTRGQQVTLSCSPISGHRSVSWYQQTPGQGLQFLFEYFSETQRNKGNFPGRFSGRQFSNSRSEMNVSTLELGDSALYLCASSLRLAGEQFFGPGTRLTVL.

This sequence joins TRBV6-1 and TRBJ1-1, with D tentatively TRBD1 (5 bases). The V end lost 6 bases, the J end lost 0 bases, and 14 bases lay between the germline ends. Looked up from germline, CDR1 is MNHNS and CDR2 is SASEGT. CDR3 size: 15 residues. CDR3 sequence reads: CASRSGRVMNTEAFF. As DNA, the CDR3 is TGTGCCAGCAGGTCGGGCAGGGTTATGAACACTGAAGCTTTCTTT.

This clonotype was seen a handful of times. The V and J genes are TRBV10-3 and TRBJ1-4, with D possibly TRBD1 on 6 matching bases. CDR1 is ENHRY and CDR2 is SYGVKD in the germline V gene. The germline V and J ends were trimmed by 6 bases and 3 bases, with 11 bases remaining between them. CDR3 length: 14 residues. The CDR3 coding sequence is TGTGCCATCAGCCCAGCAGGGGCTAATGAAAAACTGTTTTTT. Translation: CAISPAGANEKLFF.

This clonotype has only a few counts. The V call is TRBV12-3 or TRBV12-4, the J call TRBJ1-5, with no clear D. V lost 2 bases and J lost 6, with 8 bases in between. This CDR3 is 13 amino acids long. CDR3 amino acids: CASSLNLGQPQHF. The CDR3, as DNA: TGTGCCAGCAGTTTAAACTTGGGTCAGCCCCAGCATTTT.

This clonotype was detected once. DNA for the CDR3: TGTGCCAGCAGCGTGGGGACAACCTCCAATGAGCAGTACTTC. Protein sequence: CASSVGTTSNEQYF. The chain carries TRBV5-6 and TRBJ2-7; the D gene is possibly TRBD1 (6 bases). Trimming shortened V by 4 bases and J by 7 bases, and 18 bases separated the two germline ends. Germline V lookup: CDR1 SGHDT, CDR2 YYEEEE. CDR3 size: 14 residues.

This rearrangement joins TRBV7-2 to TRBJ2-7; D gene unclear. Germline V CDR1 and CDR2: SGHTA, FQGNSA. The length of the CDR3 is 11 residues. V was trimmed by 1 base and J by 7 bases, leaving 5 bases between them. CDR3 sequence (DNA): TGTGCCAGCAGCTTAGGAAAAGAGCAGTACTTC. Translating it yields CASSLGKEQYF.

This clonotype was observed at least ten times. This chain connects TRBV24-1 to TRBJ2-1; 8 bases agree with TRBD1. V was clipped by 5 bases and J by 4 bases; unmatched bases: 3. The CDR3 sequence is 14 residues long. Germline CDR1 reads KGHDR; CDR2 reads SFDVKD. CDR3 residues: CATSGGDRYNEQFF. In nucleotides, the CDR3 is TGTGCCACCAGTGGCGGGGACAGGTACAATGAGCAGTTCTTC.

V is TRBV5-1 and J is TRBJ2-1; D might be TRBD1 (6 bases). The germline CDR1 and CDR2 sequences are SGHRS and YFSETQ. Trimming took 2 bases from V and 7 from J, leaving 13 bases between them. The CDR3 consists of 14 residues. DNA for the CDR3: TGCGCCAGCAGCTTAGCGTGGGGGCGGAATGAGCAGTTCTTC. It translates to CASSLAWGRNEQFF.

Note on this clonotype: The junction departs from the called germline gene at one end, perhaps through a read error. The J gene is TRBJ1-6, the V gene TRBV4-3; no definite D call. This CDR3 has 15 residues. The germline gives CDR1 LGHNA, CDR2 YSLEER. DNA of the CDR3: TGCACCAGCAGCCAAGATTGGGCAGCTAATTCACCCCTCCACTTT. Translation: CTSSQDWAANSPLHF.

The chain joins TRBV6-2 or TRBV6-3 to TRBJ2-2, with TRBD2 as a possible D gene (6 bases). Germline V lookup: CDR1 MNHEY, CDR2 SVGEGT. The CDR3 length is 14 residues. The ends were cut back, 5 bases at V and 4 bases at J, with 11 bases in the middle. The CDR3 nucleotides are TGTGCCAGCAGTCGCGCCGGGGGCACCGGGGAGCTGTTTTTT. Amino acid sequence: CASSRAGGTGELFF.

The chain uses TRBV27 and TRBJ2-1; D possibly matches TRBD1 or TRBD2 (5 bases each). The V gene's germline CDR1 is MNHEY and CDR2 SMNVEV (reference sequence). The CDR3 has 15 residues. Deletions cut 4 bases from V and 3 bases from J, with 13 bases between. Here the CDR3 DNA reads TGTGCCAGCAGTTCTAGGGGACCCGACTACAATGAGCAGTTCTTC. Its protein is CASSSRGPDYNEQFF.

The chain uses TRBV7-9 and TRBJ1-4; tentatively, D is TRBD1 (5 bases). The V gene lost 2 bases and the J gene lost 8 bases, with 18 bases spanning the gap. The CDR3 length is 16 residues. Germline V gene sequence: CDR1 SEHNR, CDR2 FQNEAQ (reference sequence). The CDR3 sequence: CASSLRGDIKGEKLFF. Written as DNA, the CDR3 is TGTGCCAGCAGCTTAAGGGGAGACATAAAGGGCGAAAAACTGTTTTTT.

This chain joins TRBV20-1 and TRBJ1-5; D is ambiguous. V lost 5 bases and J lost 6, with 17 bases in between. The CDR3 has 14 residues. Germline V gene sequence: CDR1 DFQATT, CDR2 SNEGSKA (reference sequence). The CDR3 DNA is TGCAGTGCTCCCCGCGGCGGGAGCGGTCAGCCCCAGCATTTT. It encodes CSAPRGGSGQPQHF.

The chain is built from TRBV20-1 and TRBJ2-7, with D maybe TRBD1 (6 bases). This CDR3 region has 19 residues. Trimming shortened V by 0 bases and J by 3 bases, and 27 bases separated the two germline ends. Germline CDR1 is DFQATT and CDR2 is SNEGSKA (reference sequence). The CDR3 coding sequence is TGCAGTGCTAGAGATCCCCGCCCTCCAGGCTCAGGGGATGGCTACGAGCAGTACTTC. This codes for CSARDPRPPGSGDGYEQYF.

The chain has TRBV4-1 and TRBJ1-4; D is unresolved. The CDR3 is 17 residues long. The V end lost 1 base, the J end lost 2 bases, and 14 bases lay between the germline ends. From germline, CDR1 is MGHRA and CDR2 YSYEKL. The CDR3 loop is CASSQGRARSTNEKLFF. The CDR3 DNA follows: TGCGCCAGCAGCCAAGGGAGGGCTCGCTCCACTAATGAAAAACTGTTTTTT.

A few counts support this clonotype. This chain connects TRBV2 to TRBJ2-4; TRBD1 agrees at 7 bases. With 2 bases clipped from V and 6 bases from J, the junction kept 4 bases outside the gene matches. Germline V gives CDR1 SNHLY, CDR2 FYNNEI. CDR3 length: 14 amino acids. The chain's CDR3 is CASSEFDRANIQYF. CDR3 DNA: TGTGCCAGCAGTGAATTTGACAGGGCAAACATTCAGTACTTC.